Here is one TCR beta chain with its context. The data derive from a study of blood T cells in healthy people across ages. Primers used in a second PCR of roughly 6 to 11 cycles were a sample-barcoded 5' primer and a J-beta primer mix. TCRdb recomputed calls from the 5' RACE reads with MiXCR, one row per CDR3 protein. The table lists 800,000 or so distinct CDR3 sequences, about 45% of them singletons, with about a sixth in the top ten. This TCR was sampled from an elderly man in good health. Source material: blood.

CDR3 protein: CASTRRYQETQYF. In nucleotides, the CDR3 is TGTGCCAGCACCAGGCGATACCAAGAGACCCAGTACTTC. This chain links TRBV12-3 or TRBV12-4 with TRBJ2-5, with D uncertain. V gave up 7 bases and J gave up 0 bases, with 9 bases separating them. The CDR3 spans 13 residues.